This TCR beta chain was documented in a study of control samples from healthy donors and cancer patients. Libraries were prepared by immunoSEQ multiplex PCR; TCRdb keeps only in-frame clonotypes and omits some of them. The repertoire holds 140,000 to 150,000 clones, with roughly 93% as singletons. Trimming at V came to 6 bases and at J to 0 bases, leaving 4 bases not matched to a gene. CDR1 LNHDA and CDR2 SQIVND come from the germline V gene (reference sequence). The length of the CDR3 is 14 residues. The sequence came from a man between 18 and 29 years old in good health. The material sequenced was blood. This chain uses TRBV19 with TRBJ1-1; 7 bases match TRBD1. This CDR3 reads CASRTGTVNTEAFF. The CDR3 bases are TGTGCCAGTAGAACCGGGACAGTGAACACTGAAGCTTTCTTT.